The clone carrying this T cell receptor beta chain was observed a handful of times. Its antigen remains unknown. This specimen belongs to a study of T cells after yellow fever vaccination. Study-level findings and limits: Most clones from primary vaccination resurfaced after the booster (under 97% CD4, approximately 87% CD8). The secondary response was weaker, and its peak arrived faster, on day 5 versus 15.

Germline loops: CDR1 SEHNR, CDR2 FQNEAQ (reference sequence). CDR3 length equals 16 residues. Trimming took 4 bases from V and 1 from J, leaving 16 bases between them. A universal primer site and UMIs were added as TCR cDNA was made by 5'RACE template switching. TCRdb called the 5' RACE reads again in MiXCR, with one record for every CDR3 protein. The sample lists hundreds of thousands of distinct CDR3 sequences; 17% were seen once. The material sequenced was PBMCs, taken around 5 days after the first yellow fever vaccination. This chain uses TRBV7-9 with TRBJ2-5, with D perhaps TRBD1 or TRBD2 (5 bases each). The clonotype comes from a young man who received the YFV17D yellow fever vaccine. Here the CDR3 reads CASSYPSRDPQETQYF. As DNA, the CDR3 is TGTGCCAGCAGCTACCCGTCACGGGACCCCCAAGAGACCCAGTACTTC.